This T cell receptor beta chain was captured by sequencing in a study of blood T cell repertoires in COVID-19. Study background: The samples span acute and convalescent COVID-19 from the United States, Italy and Spain. Sources were T cells, B-cell-depleted T cells, or PBMCs; the material itself was cDNA or gDNA.

Germline values: CDR1 LGHDT, CDR2 YNNKEL (reference sequence). The CDR3 totals 14 residues. Deletions cut 1 base from V and 3 bases from J, with 7 bases between. Per the original data handling: Researchers report that nucleated cell counts were estimated from reference gene primer amplification. Produced via immunoSEQ multiplex PCR; TCRdb's table is partial and in-frame only. D and trimming come from the DNA, and the V and J calls and clone size come from that table. There are about 100,000 clones in the sample; approximately 80% occur only once, and about 5% lies in the top ten. The sequence was collected from a man aged 60 to 69 with acute or convalescent COVID-19. V gene TRBV3-1 (or the pseudogene TRBV3-2) combines with J gene TRBJ1-3; D is ambiguous. The sample taken for sequencing was peripheral blood. CDR3 coding DNA: TGTGCCAGCAGCCAAGGGGGAGATGGAAACACCATATATTTT. It codes for CASSQGGDGNTIYF.